Sequencing of this TCR beta chain was carried out in a study of blood T cell repertoires in COVID-19. Across the study: Both acute and convalescent COVID-19 samples were obtained from the United States, Italy and Spain. The analysed material was cDNA or gDNA that came from T cells, B-cell-depleted T cells, or PBMCs.

The authors' processing: For nucleated cells, counts were estimated from reference gene primer amplification. TCRdb's table, derived via immunoSEQ multiplex PCR, lists solely in-frame clones and lacks some. That table furnishes V, J and clone size, whereas the DNA furnished D and trimming. The sample records roughly 20,000 clones, 70% to 80% being singletons. The sample consisted of peripheral blood. This TCR derives from a man older than 75 with acute or convalescent COVID-19.

The CDR3 protein is CASSFGTANTGELFF. The CDR3 bases are TGTGCCAGCAGCTTCGGGACTGCTAACACCGGGGAGCTGTTTTTT. The rearrangement links TRBV7-6 to TRBJ2-2; D might be TRBD2 (6 bases). Germline V gene data show CDR1 as SGHVS and CDR2 as FNYEAQ. With 3 bases removed from V and 2 bases from J, the gap between germline ends came to 10 bases. This CDR3 comprises 15 residues.